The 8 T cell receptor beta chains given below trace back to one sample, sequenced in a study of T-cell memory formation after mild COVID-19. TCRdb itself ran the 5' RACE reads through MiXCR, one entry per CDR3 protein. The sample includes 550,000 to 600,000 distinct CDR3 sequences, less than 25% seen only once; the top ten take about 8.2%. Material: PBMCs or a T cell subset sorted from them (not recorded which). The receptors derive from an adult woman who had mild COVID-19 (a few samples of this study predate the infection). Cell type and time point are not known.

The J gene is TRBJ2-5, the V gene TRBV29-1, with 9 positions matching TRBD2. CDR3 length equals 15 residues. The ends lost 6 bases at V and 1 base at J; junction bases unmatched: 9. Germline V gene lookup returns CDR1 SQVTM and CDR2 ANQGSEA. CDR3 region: CSVLPIAGAQETQYF. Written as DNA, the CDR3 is TGCAGCGTCCTCCCAATAGCGGGGGCCCAAGAGACCCAGTACTTC. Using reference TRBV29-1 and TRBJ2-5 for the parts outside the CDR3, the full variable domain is SAVISQKPSRDICQRGTSLTIQCQVDSQVTMMFWYRQQPGQSLTLIATANQGSEATYESGFVIDKFPISRPNLTFSTLTVSNMSPEDSSIYLCSVLPIAGAQETQYFGPGTRLLVL.

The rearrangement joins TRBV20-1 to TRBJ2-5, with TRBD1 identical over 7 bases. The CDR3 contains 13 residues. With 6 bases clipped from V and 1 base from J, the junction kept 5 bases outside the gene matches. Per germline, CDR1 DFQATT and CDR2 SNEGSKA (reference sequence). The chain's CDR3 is CSAWGQFQETQYF. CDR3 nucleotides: TGCAGTGCATGGGGACAGTTCCAAGAGACCCAGTACTTC.

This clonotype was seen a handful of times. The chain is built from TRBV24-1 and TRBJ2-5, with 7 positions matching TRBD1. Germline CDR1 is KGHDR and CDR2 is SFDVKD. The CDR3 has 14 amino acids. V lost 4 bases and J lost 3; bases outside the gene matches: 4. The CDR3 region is CATSDPGQKETQYF. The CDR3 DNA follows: TGTGCCACCAGTGACCCGGGACAGAAAGAGACCCAGTACTTC.

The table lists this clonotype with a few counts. The CDR3 here is CASSPGLAGYTQYF. CDR3 DNA sequence: TGTGCCAGCAGTCCGGGACTAGCGGGTTATACGCAGTATTTT. This rearrangement joins TRBV12-3 or TRBV12-4 to TRBJ2-3; TRBD2 agrees at 12 bases. The CDR3 totals 14 residues. V gave up 5 bases and J gave up 7 bases; unmatched junction bases: 4.

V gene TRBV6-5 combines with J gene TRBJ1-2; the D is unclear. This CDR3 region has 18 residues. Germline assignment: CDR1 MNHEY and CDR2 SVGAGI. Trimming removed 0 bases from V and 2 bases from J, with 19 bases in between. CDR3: CASSYSMPTTGSNYGYTF. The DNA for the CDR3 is TGTGCCAGCAGTTACTCCATGCCAACCACGGGTTCGAACTATGGCTACACCTTC.

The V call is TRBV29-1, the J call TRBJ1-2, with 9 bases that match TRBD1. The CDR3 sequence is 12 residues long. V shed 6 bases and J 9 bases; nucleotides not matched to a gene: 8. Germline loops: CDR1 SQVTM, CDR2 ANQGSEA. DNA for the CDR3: TGCAGCGTAAGACAGGGGGAGGCGAGCTACACCTTC. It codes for CSVRQGEASYTF.

CDR3 protein: CASSLDGTAIETQYF. CDR3 nucleotides: TGTGCCAGCAGCTTAGATGGGACAGCAATAGAGACCCAGTACTTC. The chain joins TRBV7-2 to TRBJ2-5; TRBD1 matches 7 bases. Germline assignment: CDR1 SGHTA and CDR2 FQGNSA. The CDR3 is 15 amino acids. J lost 4 bases, V lost 1 base, and 6 bases had no gene match. Full variable domain (remainder filled in from reference TRBV7-2 and TRBJ2-5): GAGVSQSPSNKVTEKGKDVELRCDPISGHTALYWYRQSLGQGLEFLIYFQGNSAPDKSGLPSDRFSAERTGGSVSTLTIQRTQQEDSAVYLCASSLDGTAIETQYFGPGTRLLVL.

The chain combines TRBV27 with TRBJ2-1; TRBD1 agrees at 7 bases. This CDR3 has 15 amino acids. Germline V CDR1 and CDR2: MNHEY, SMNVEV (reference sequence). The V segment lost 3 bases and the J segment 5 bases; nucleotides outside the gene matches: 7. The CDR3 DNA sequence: TGTGCCAGCAGTTTTTGGGGACAGAAAGACAATGAGCAGTTCTTC. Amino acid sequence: CASSFWGQKDNEQFF.